The clone carrying this T cell receptor (beta chain) was counted a single time. The sample comes from a study of blood T cell repertoires in COVID-19. Background on the study: There were acute and convalescent COVID-19 samples, and they came from the United States, Italy and Spain.

V was shortened by 6 bases and J by 4 bases, with 18 bases between the two germline ends. Germline V gene sequence: CDR1 LGHDT, CDR2 YNNKEL (reference sequence). This CDR3 has 16 residues. In the authors' workflow: For nucleated cells, counts were estimated from reference gene primer amplification. The table came from immunoSEQ multiplex PCR; TCRdb's copy has only in-frame clones and leaves some out. The V and J calls and clone size are taken from that table; D and trimming were inferred from the DNA. The sample lists 130,000 to 150,000 clones, around 84% occurring once. The rearrangement joins TRBV3-1 (or the pseudogene TRBV3-2) to TRBJ1-4, with D maybe TRBD1 (6 bases). The TCR originated in a man in his sixties with active or convalescent COVID-19. Sequenced input: peripheral blood. Here the CDR3 reads CASSLDRGGGNEKLFF. The CDR3 DNA follows: TGTGCCAGCAGTTTAGATCGGGGGGGCGGTAATGAAAAACTGTTTTTT.